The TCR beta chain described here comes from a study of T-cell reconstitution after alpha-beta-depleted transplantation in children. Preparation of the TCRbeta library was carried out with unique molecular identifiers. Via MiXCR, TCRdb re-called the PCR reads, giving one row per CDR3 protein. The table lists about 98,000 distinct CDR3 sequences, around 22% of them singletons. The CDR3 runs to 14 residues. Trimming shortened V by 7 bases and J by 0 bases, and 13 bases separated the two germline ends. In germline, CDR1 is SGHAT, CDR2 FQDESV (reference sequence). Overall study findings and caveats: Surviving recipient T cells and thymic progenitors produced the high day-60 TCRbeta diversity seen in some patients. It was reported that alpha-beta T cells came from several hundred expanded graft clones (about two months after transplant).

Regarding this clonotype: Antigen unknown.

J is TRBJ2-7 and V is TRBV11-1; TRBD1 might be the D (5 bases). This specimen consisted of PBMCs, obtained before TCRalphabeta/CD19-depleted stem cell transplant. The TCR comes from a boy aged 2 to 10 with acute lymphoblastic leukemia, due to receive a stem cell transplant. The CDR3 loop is CASTRTSSSYEQYF. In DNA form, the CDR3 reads TGTGCCAGCACCAGGACAAGTTCCTCCTACGAGCAGTACTTC.